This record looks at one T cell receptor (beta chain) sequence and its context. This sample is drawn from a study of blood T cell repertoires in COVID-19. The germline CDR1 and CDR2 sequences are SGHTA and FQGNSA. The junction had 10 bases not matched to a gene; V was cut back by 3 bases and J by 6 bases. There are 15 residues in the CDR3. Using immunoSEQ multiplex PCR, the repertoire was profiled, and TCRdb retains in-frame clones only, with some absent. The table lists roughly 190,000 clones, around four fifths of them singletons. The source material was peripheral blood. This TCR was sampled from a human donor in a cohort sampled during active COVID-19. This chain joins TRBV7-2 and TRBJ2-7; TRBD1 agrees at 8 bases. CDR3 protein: CASSFPGTGRGEQYF. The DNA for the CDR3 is TGTGCCAGCAGCTTTCCCGGGACAGGCCGGGGCGAGCAGTACTTC.